This is a list of T cell receptor beta chains from one sample in a study of cytomegalovirus exposure and HLA in healthy donors. Only in-frame clones appear in the TCRdb table, and some are missing; sequencing was by immunoSEQ multiplex PCR. The data contain roughly 90,000 clones, around 79% of them singletons. The sample comprised PBMCs. These receptors were obtained from a woman between 35 and 50 years old in good health and CMV-seropositive. The CDR3 runs from the conserved cysteine through the conserved F or W. The D gene is left open where the match is weak. The listing skips clone size in some rows; elsewhere it reads once, few, many or a size class.

>TRBV5-5|.|TRBD1|TRBJ2-5
TGTGCCAGCAGCCCAGGGACAGAACAAGAGACCCAGTACTTC
CASSPGTEQETQYF
>TRBV19|.|.|TRBJ1-2
TGTGCCAGTAGTATTAAGACTGCTGGCTATGGCTACACCTTC
CASSIKTAGYGYTF
>TRBV27|once|TRBD2|TRBJ2-7
TGTGCCAGCAGCCCCCCGGGGGGGAGCTCCTACGAGCAGTACTTC
CASSPPGGSSYEQYF
>TRBV4-1|.|.|TRBJ1-1
TGCGCCAGCAGCCAAGTCTTGAATGAGTACACTGAAGCTTTCTTT
CASSQVLNEYTEAFF
>TRBV4-2|.|.|TRBJ1-5
TGTGCCAGCAGCCAAGACGGGGCAGGGGCGAATCGAGGGTTGCATTTT
CASSQDGAGANRGLHF
>TRBV28|.|.|TRBJ1-4
TGTGCCAGCAGTTCCGGGAGGGGGATCACGGAAAAACTGTTTTTT
CASSSGRGITEKLFF
>TRBV6-6|.|TRBD2|TRBJ2-5
TGTGCCAGCAACGACGGGGGCGGGAGGCACATAGAGACCCAGTACTTC
CASNDGGGRHIETQYF
>TRBV27|.|.|TRBJ2-7
TGTGCCAGCAGTTTGCGAGGGGGTGAGCAGTACTTC
CASSLRGGEQYF
>TRBV5-1|.|.|TRBJ2-1
TGCGCCAGCAGCTTGGATTTAGTAGGGGCGGATGAGCAGTTCTTC
CASSLDLVGADEQFF
>TRBV6-5|.|TRBD2|TRBJ2-2
TGTGCCAGCAGTCGGACTAGTCCTTACACCGGGGAGCTGTTTTTT
CASSRTSPYTGELFF
>TRBV11-3|few|TRBD1|TRBJ2-7
TGTGCCAGCAGCGGGACAGGGTATAGCTACGAGCAGTACTTC
CASSGTGYSYEQYF
>TRBV29-1|.|.|TRBJ2-7
TGCAGCGTGATTGATGTTCGGAGTGTGGGCTACGAGCAGTACTTC
CSVIDVRSVGYEQYF
>TRBV19|.|TRBD1|TRBJ2-7
TGTGCCAGTAGTATCGGGACAGGGGGCCTCTACGAGCAGTACTTC
CASSIGTGGLYEQYF
>TRBV19|.|.|TRBJ2-5
TGTGCCAGTGCCTGGTCAGGGAGGGAGACCCAGTACTTC
CASAWSGRETQYF
>TRBV5-1|.|.|TRBJ2-5
TGCGCCAGCAAGGCGCGGGACTTCGGAGAGACCCAATACTTC
CASKARDFGETQYF
>TRBV6-4|few|.|TRBJ2-3
TGTGCCAGCAGTGACACCGCGGGAAGCACAGATACGCAGTATTTT
CASSDTAGSTDTQYF
>TRBV6-9|.|TRBD1|TRBJ2-7
TGTGCCAGCAGTCATTACGACAGGGGTGCGTACGAGCAGTACTTC
CASSHYDRGAYEQYF
>TRBV5-4|.|.|TRBJ1-1
TGTGCCAGCAGCGGCCGGGACATCACTGAAGCTTTCTTT
CASSGRDITEAFF
>TRBV5-4|.|TRBD1|TRBJ1-1
TGTGCCATCCAACAGGGGGCGAGAAACACTGAAGCTTTCTTT
CAIQQGARNTEAFF
>TRBV18|.|TRBD2|TRBJ2-3
TGTGCCAGCTCACCAGGACTAGCGGGGACAGATACGCAGTATTTT
CASSPGLAGTDTQYF
>TRBV7-7|.|.|TRBJ2-3
TGTGCTAGCAGCTTAGGGCTAGCCAGCACAGATACGCAGTATTTT
CASSLGLASTDTQYF